The sequence of this TCR beta chain was determined in a study of human T cells and chemical hapten exposure. Study in general: Largely, small differences in pooled library volume made per-sample TCR yields vary.

It was the library that attached unique molecular identifiers to individual cDNA molecules. Original methodology: Per-sample TCR counts ranged from 23,224 to 690,600, median about 100,000. From the 5' RACE reads, TCRdb called clonotypes with MiXCR, one entry per CDR3 protein. TCRdb's processing, not the authors' own work, is the source of the V and J calls. The sample yields approximately 80,000 distinct CDR3 sequences, about 15% seen once. V was shortened by 2 bases and J by 0 bases, with 9 bases between the two germline ends. The CDR3 sequence is 15 residues long. Unfractionated whole blood was the source from which total RNA was extracted.

This TCR derives from a female donor in good health. The rearrangement uses TRBV12-3 or TRBV12-4 and TRBJ2-3, with a weak D call TRBD2 (5 bases). CDR3 nucleotide sequence: TGTGCCAGCAGTTTACTAGCTGCTAGCACAGATACGCAGTATTTT. This sequence encodes CASSLLAASTDTQYF.